The 8 T cell receptor beta chains presented below share a single source sample, sequenced in a study of T cell responses to AZD1222 COVID-19 vaccine. The method was immunoSEQ multiplex PCR; TCRdb's version includes in-frame clones alone and lacks a portion of them. The data show 80,000 or so clones, over 80% seen once. This material consisted of peripheral blood, taken on day 0 of MenACWY control vaccination. Every receptor here comes from an adult in good health.

The chain couples TRBV19 to TRBJ2-3, with no clear D. This CDR3 region has 18 residues. Trimming stripped 3 bases from V and 3 bases from J, with 22 bases between. Germline loops: CDR1 LNHDA, CDR2 SQIVND (reference sequence). The CDR3 loop reads CASSINVEAEEATDTQYF. The CDR3 DNA follows: TGTGCCAGTAGTATTAATGTTGAGGCAGAAGAGGCGACAGATACGCAGTATTTT.

The chain joins TRBV10-3 to TRBJ1-5; D is unclear. Trimming took 0 bases from V and 2 from J, leaving 11 bases between them. Germline CDR1 and CDR2: ENHRY and SYGVKD. The length of the CDR3 is 16 residues. CDR3 residues: CAISESGGRGNQPQHF. For the CDR3, the DNA is TGTGCCATCAGTGAGTCGGGTGGGCGGGGCAATCAGCCCCAGCATTTT.

The V call is TRBV24-1, the J call TRBJ2-3; D unresolved. The CDR3 loop spans 14 amino acids. The V gene's germline CDR1 is KGHDR and CDR2 SFDVKD. V was pared by 2 bases and J by 4 bases, with 9 bases between. The CDR3: CATSDSRPPDTQYF. The CDR3 bases are TGTGCCACCAGTGATTCCCGGCCCCCAGATACGCAGTATTTT.

This chain connects TRBV14 to TRBJ2-5; D might be TRBD1 or TRBD2, each matching 6 bases. Germline assignment: CDR1 SGHDN and CDR2 FVKESK. Trimming pared 3 bases from V and 7 bases from J, leaving 12 bases between. The CDR3 consists of 13 residues. The CDR3, as DNA: TGTGCCAGCAGCCACCCCGAGGGGGGGACCCAGTACTTC. It translates to CASSHPEGGTQYF.

The chain employs TRBV5-1 and TRBJ2-5; no clear D gene. The V gene's germline CDR1 is SGHRS and CDR2 YFSETQ. CDR3 length: 14 amino acids. V lost 5 bases, J lost 5 bases, and 16 bases lay in between. The CDR3: CASSSRASDETQYF. The CDR3 DNA is TGCGCCAGCAGTTCCCGGGCGTCTGATGAGACCCAGTACTTC. Full variable domain (rest looked up from reference TRBV5-1 and TRBJ2-5): KAGVTQTPRYLIKTRGQQVTLSCSPISGHRSVSWYQQTPGQGLQFLFEYFSETQRNKGNFPGRFSGRQFSNSRSEMNVSTLELGDSALYLCASSSRASDETQYFGPGTRLLVL.

The genes are TRBV9 and TRBJ1-3, with D hard to call. Germline V gene data show CDR1 as SGDLS and CDR2 as YYNGEE. This CDR3 is 17 amino acids long. Trimming removed 0 bases from V and 4 bases from J, with 17 bases in between. CDR3 amino acids: CASSVDSSGFGGNTIYF. DNA of the CDR3: TGTGCCAGCAGCGTAGATTCGTCGGGGTTTGGCGGAAACACCATATATTTT.

The CDR3 bases are TGTGCCAGCTCACCAGTGTCAGCTGCAACTAATGAAAAACTGTTTTTT. Amino acid sequence: CASSPVSAATNEKLFF. V is TRBV18 and J is TRBJ1-4; the D is unclear. This CDR3 is built from 16 residues. Between the trimmed V and J ends, which lost 2 bases and 0 bases, there was a span of 10 bases. In germline, CDR1 is KGHSH, CDR2 LQKENI.

The V call is TRBV7-9, the J call TRBJ2-1, with D maybe TRBD1 (6 bases). Germline-derived CDR1 and CDR2 are SEHNR and FQNEAQ (reference sequence). CDR3 length: 13 residues. Trimming pared 9 bases from V and 4 bases from J, leaving 13 bases between. The CDR3 spells CASSPGEYNEQFF. CDR3 coding DNA: TGTGCCAGTTCACCAGGGGAATACAATGAGCAGTTCTTC.